Listed below are T cell receptor beta chains from one sample, sequenced in a study of blood T cell repertoires in COVID-19. Only in-frame clones appear in the TCRdb table, and some are missing; sequencing was by immunoSEQ multiplex PCR. The sample lists roughly 200,000 clones, around nine tenths seen once, with 0.7% to 0.9% in the top ten. Sequencing input: peripheral blood. The receptors here all came from a woman under 30 who had recovered from COVID-19. Each CDR3 is given with its conserved first and last residue. The D gene is left open where the match is weak. Part of the rows lack a size; the others show once, few, many or a class for expanded clones.

j_call cdr3_length clone_size d_call v_call cdr3_aa cdr3_nt
TRBJ1-3 16 . TRBD1 TRBV3-1/TRBV3-2 CASSLSGQIYPYTIYF TGTGCCAGCAGCTTATCGGGACAGATTTACCCCTACACCATATATTTT
TRBJ2-3 17 . TRBD1 TRBV24-1 CATSARGARGNTDTQYF TGTGCCACCAGTGCAAGGGGCGCCAGGGGGAACACAGATACGCAGTATTTT
TRBJ1-1 14 . . TRBV5-4 CASSPRDTNTEAFF TGTGCCAGCAGCCCCCGGGACACGAACACTGAAGCTTTCTTT
TRBJ1-2 14 . . TRBV10-2 CASSGSNGRYGYTF TGCGCCAGCAGTGGGTCCAACGGGAGGTATGGCTACACCTTC
TRBJ1-4 13 once . TRBV30 CAWRAGANEKLFF TGTGCCTGGAGGGCAGGGGCTAATGAAAAACTGTTTTTT
TRBJ1-5 14 . . TRBV21-1 CASSKTGGNQPQHF TGTGCCAGCTCAAAAACAGGGGGCAATCAGCCCCAGCATTTT
TRBJ1-1 16 few TRBD1 TRBV7-9 CASSPQRATGSTEAFF TGTGCCAGCAGCCCCCAACGAGCGACAGGGAGCACTGAAGCTTTCTTT
TRBJ2-2 15 . TRBD2 TRBV5-4 CASSLSGGHTGELFF TGTGCCAGCAGTCTTAGCGGGGGCCACACCGGGGAGCTGTTTTTT
TRBJ1-1 11 few . TRBV24-1 CATSDSTEAFF TGTGCCACCAGTGACAGCACTGAAGCTTTCTTT
TRBJ2-2 14 . TRBD2 TRBV24-1 CATAGGVNTGELFF TGTGCCACCGCCGGGGGGGTTAACACCGGGGAGCTGTTTTTT
TRBJ2-5 11 . TRBD2 TRBV5-4 CASWGGETQYF TGTGCCAGCTGGGGGGGAGAGACCCAGTACTTC
TRBJ1-2 15 . TRBD1 TRBV6-5 CASSLRGQVNYGYTF TGTGCCAGCAGTTTAAGGGGACAGGTCAACTATGGCTACACCTTC
TRBJ2-7 15 . TRBD1 TRBV11-2 CASSPWTGPSYEQYF TGTGCCAGCAGCCCTTGGACAGGGCCCTCCTACGAGCAGTACTTC
TRBJ1-2 10 . . TRBV29-1 CSAGGEGYTF TGCAGCGCGGGAGGGGAAGGCTACACCTTC
TRBJ2-1 15 . . TRBV24-1 CATSDRGSVYNEQFF TGTGCCACCAGTGACAGGGGTAGCGTCTACAATGAGCAGTTCTTC
TRBJ1-5 16 . TRBD1 TRBV18 CASSPTGEYSNQPQHF TGTGCCAGCTCACCCACAGGGGAGTATAGCAATCAGCCCCAGCATTTT
TRBJ1-5 16 once TRBD1 TRBV5-5 CASSSGTGALNQPQHF TGTGCCAGCAGCTCCGGGACAGGGGCTCTCAATCAGCCCCAGCATTTT